This TCR beta chain derives from a study of human T cells and chemical hapten exposure (dated by TCRdb to the early 2020s). For the study in its entirety: Libraries were pooled for sequencing, and per-sample TCR yields varied mainly because of small differences in library volumes within the pool. The study tracked peripheral blood TCR repertoire changes in vivo during primary and secondary sensitization to the hapten diphenylcyclopropenone (DPC) in alopecia patients. From each blood RNA sample, both TCR alpha and TCR beta chains were sequenced.

Total RNA was extracted from unfractionated whole blood that had been collected in Tempus Blood RNA tubes. About 5 healthy volunteers served as TCR sequencing controls and were bled at day 0, 2 weeks and 6 weeks. What the study reported, not specific to this receptor: After repeated subsampling, changes were observed in the strength of the expansion versus patch-test correlation and in the threshold at which the correlation became significant. No change with DPC sensitization was found in the number of TCRs above 1 in 1000 frequency, and no evidence of global repertoire structure alterations was found.

The sample holds many counts of this clonotype. This clone's antigen is unknown. The sample holds no much larger clone one base away, and base qualities are not on file. From its cysteine to its phenylalanine, the CDR3 spans 14 amino acids. The entry retains the CDR3 DNA only, 42 bases that are in frame from base 1. CDR1 and CDR2 were assigned from the germline V gene (reference sequence) as LGHDT and YNNKEL. V is reduced by 1 base and J by 4 bases, leaving a spacing of 10 bases between them. Library generation was performed with 5' RACE. Instrument on record: Illumina MiSeq. During library preparation, unique molecular identifiers were attached to individual cDNA molecules so that TCRs could be counted in a quantitative, reproducible way. Per the authors' processing: The median number of TCRs per sample was 95,638, ranging from roughly 20,000 to 700,000. The Decombinator software suite was used to annotate the V, J and CDR3 of the TCR reads. To make PS versus PT1 abundance plots, every sample was subsampled to the same number of TCRs (28,000). Expanded TCRs were defined as absent before sensitization and observed at least eight times at the 2-week time point. TCRdb trimmed public reads at Q25 via fastp, called clones via MiXCR and kept in-frame beta chains. Every CDR3 protein is listed once, alongside the most common genes and DNA of its rows. The authors' filters were not applied to this entry. In all, the sample holds roughly 82,000 distinct CDR3 sequences, and 15% to 20% of those were seen once. Approximately 7% of the sample comes from the top ten.

The chain uses TRBV3-1 and TRBJ1-1; possibly the D gene is TRBD1, per 5 matching bases. The origin of this receptor is a female donor in good health. The CDR3 protein: CASSQGGVSTEAFF. The bases are TGTGCCAGCAGCCAAGGGGGGGTCAGCACTGAAGCTTTCTTT.